The 24 T cell receptor beta chains reported below all come from one sample, sequenced in a study of blood T cells in healthy people across ages. Using a J-beta primer mix together with a sample-barcoded 5' primer, a second PCR was run for roughly 6 to 12 cycles. TCRdb ran MiXCR on the 5' RACE reads and lists one entry per CDR3 protein. Seen here are under 1,100,000 distinct CDR3 sequences, under 30% observed once, and the top ten hold approximately 0.7%. These data were also reused for a study on T cells of mothers and their children.

Sequencing used blood. These receptors were obtained from a girl aged 2 to 10 in good health.

The chain carries TRBV9 and TRBJ1-2, with D unresolved. V lost 0 bases to trimming and J lost 5 bases, with 8 bases between them. Germline CDR1 and CDR2: SGDLS and YYNGEE. This CDR3 comprises 13 residues. The CDR3: CASSVGAPYGYTF. The CDR3 nucleotides read TGTGCCAGCAGCGTAGGGGCCCCTTATGGCTACACCTTC.

This clonotype was picked up a small number of times. The chain combines TRBV5-5 with TRBJ2-1; 8 bases map to TRBD2. CDR1 SGHKS and CDR2 YYEKEE come from the germline V gene (reference sequence). This CDR3 spans 18 amino acids. The junction had 8 bases not matched to a gene; V was cut back by 0 bases and J by 0 bases. CDR3 protein: CASSLAGGQGSSYNEQFF. The CDR3 region has the DNA TGTGCCAGCAGCTTGGCGGGGGGGCAGGGAAGCTCCTACAATGAGCAGTTCTTC.

V gene TRBV10-3 combines with J gene TRBJ1-2; D gene uncertain. The CDR3 contains 12 residues. From germline, CDR1 is ENHRY and CDR2 SYGVKD. Trimming shortened V by 4 bases and J by 8 bases, and 11 bases separated the two germline ends. As DNA, the CDR3 is TGTGCCATCAGTGGGGAGGGATACGGCTACACCTTC. It translates to CAISGEGYGYTF.

The gene calls are TRBV10-3 and TRBJ2-3; possible D gene TRBD1, 6 bases. Trimming stripped 4 bases from V and 7 bases from J, with 12 bases between. This CDR3 region has 13 residues. From germline, CDR1 is ENHRY and CDR2 SYGVKD. The CDR3 is CAISGDMRNTQYF. The CDR3 coding sequence is TGTGCCATCAGTGGGGACATGAGGAATACGCAGTATTTT.

This clonotype was detected a few times. Here the CDR3 DNA reads TGTGCCAGCAGCTTAGTTGGAGCGGGAGAGGTCTCCTACAATGAGCAGTTCTTC. Amino acid sequence: CASSLVGAGEVSYNEQFF. The chain has TRBV7-8 and TRBJ2-1; 8 bases map to TRBD2. The V gene's germline CDR1 is SGHVS and CDR2 FQNEAQ. This CDR3 has 18 residues. Trimming at V came to 1 base and at J to 0 bases, leaving 8 bases not matched to a gene.

This clonotype was seen a few times. The V and J genes are TRBV5-6 and TRBJ1-1, with a weak D call TRBD1 (5 bases). From germline, CDR1 is SGHDT and CDR2 YYEEEE. The CDR3 contains 16 residues. V lost 2 bases and J lost 4, with 18 bases in between. This chain's CDR3 is CASSLYGLKGFTEAFF. CDR3 bases: TGTGCCAGCAGCTTATATGGACTGAAGGGGTTCACTGAAGCTTTCTTT.

This clonotype was observed a few times. The rearrangement uses TRBV7-9 and TRBJ1-2, with a possible D match to TRBD1 (5 bases). Germline CDR1 is SEHNR and CDR2 is FQNEAQ (reference sequence). V was cut by 3 bases and J by 8 bases, with 13 bases left in between. The CDR3 contains 13 residues. CDR3 DNA sequence: TGTGCCAGCAGCTTGGAGGGGAGAGAAGGCTACACCTTC. Encoded protein: CASSLEGREGYTF. The full variable domain, rest sourced from reference TRBV7-9 and TRBJ1-2, is DTGVSQNPRHKITKRGQNVTFRCDPISEHNRLYWYRQTLGQGPEFLTYFQNEAQLEKSRLLSDRFSAERPKGSFSTLEIQRTEQGDSAMYLCASSLEGREGYTFGSGTRLTVV.

V and J are TRBV20-1 and TRBJ2-1; 7 nucleotides agree with TRBD2. Germline assignment: CDR1 DFQATT and CDR2 SNEGSKA (reference sequence). V lost 4 bases and J lost 6; bases outside the gene matches: 3. The CDR3 sequence is 12 residues long. Here the CDR3 DNA reads TGCAGTGCTAATAGACTAGCCAATGAGCAGTTCTTC. Protein product: CSANRLANEQFF.

This clonotype has only a few counts. J is TRBJ1-1 and V is TRBV7-9; D uncertain. V was shortened by 5 bases and J by 2 bases, with 12 bases between the two germline ends. Per the germline V gene, CDR1 is SEHNR and CDR2 is FQNEAQ (reference sequence). CDR3 size: 14 residues. The CDR3 protein is CASSDPSLNTEAFF. CDR3 DNA: TGTGCCAGCAGCGACCCTTCTCTTAACACTGAAGCTTTCTTT. Filled out from reference TRBV7-9 and TRBJ1-1, the complete variable domain reads DTGVSQNPRHKITKRGQNVTFRCDPISEHNRLYWYRQTLGQGPEFLTYFQNEAQLEKSRLLSDRFSAERPKGSFSTLEIQRTEQGDSAMYLCASSDPSLNTEAFFGQGTRLTVV.

Points on this clonotype: Mismatch with germline at one junction end may stem from a read error. CDR3 protein: CASSEGLAESF. The CDR3 DNA is TGCGCCAGCAGTGAAGGCCTAGCGGAGTCCTTC. This chain joins TRBV10-2 and TRBJ2-5; 7 bases map to TRBD2. This CDR3 spans 11 amino acids. Germline V lookup: CDR1 WSHSY, CDR2 SAAADI.

This clonotype was seen a handful of times. The rearrangement joins TRBV9 to TRBJ2-1; D may be TRBD2 (5 bases). The CDR3 totals 14 residues. Germline CDR1 is SGDLS and CDR2 is YYNGEE. V gave up 4 bases and J gave up 6 bases, with 14 bases separating them. CDR3 residues: CASSPPASINEQFF. In nucleotides, the CDR3 is TGTGCCAGCAGCCCCCCGGCTAGCATCAATGAGCAGTTCTTC.

V and J are TRBV10-3 and TRBJ2-2; weak D call: TRBD1 (6 bases). This CDR3 has 14 residues. The V end was cut by 9 bases, the J end by 4 bases, with 15 bases between. CDR1 and CDR2 (germline): ENHRY, SYGVKD. CDR3 loop: CAMGAGEGTGELFF. CDR3 nucleotides: TGTGCCATGGGGGCAGGGGAAGGCACCGGGGAGCTGTTTTTT.

The genes are TRBV27 and TRBJ1-3, with D perhaps TRBD1 (6 bases). V lost 4 bases, J lost 7 bases, and 20 bases lay in between. Germline V gene lookup returns CDR1 MNHEY and CDR2 SMNVEV (reference sequence). This CDR3 comprises 16 residues. As DNA, the CDR3 is TGTGCCAGCAGTTCACACCGGGACAAATTAGAGAACACCATATATTTT. This sequence encodes CASSSHRDKLENTIYF.

The rearrangement joins TRBV4-1 to TRBJ2-5, with TRBD1 matching over 9 bases. Matching the DNA end better, TRBJ2-1 makes the J call doubtful. The CDR3 sequence is 14 residues long. Germline V gene sequence: CDR1 MGHRA, CDR2 YSYEKL. CDR3 DNA sequence: TGCGCCAGCTCTCACAGGGGGCCTGACAATGAGCAGTTCTTC. Translation: CASSHRGPDNEQFF.

This clonotype was detected a few times. As DNA, the CDR3 is TGTGCCAGCTACAAACAGGGGACAGGCACAGATACGCAGTATTTT. The encoded protein is CASYKQGTGTDTQYF. This chain links TRBV7-9 with TRBJ2-3, with TRBD1 identical over 7 bases. The V gene's germline CDR1 is SEHNR and CDR2 FQNEAQ (reference sequence). V lost 8 bases and J lost 1; bases outside the gene matches: 9. CDR3 length equals 15 residues.

The genes are TRBV20-1 and TRBJ2-5; D is unclear. Gene TRBJ2-1 matches the end of the DNA better, so the J call may be wrong. Germline V CDR1 and CDR2: DFQATT, SNEGSKA (reference sequence). The CDR3 runs to 13 residues. DNA of the CDR3: TGCAGTGCTAGGTATGGCCACTACAATGAGCAGTTCTTC. It is translated as CSARYGHYNEQFF.

This clonotype was found a few times. The chain couples TRBV10-3 to TRBJ2-5; no clear D gene. The J call may be incorrect, as the DNA end agrees better with TRBJ2-7. CDR1 ENHRY and CDR2 SYGVKD come from the germline V gene. CDR3 length: 14 amino acids. Here the CDR3 DNA reads TGTGCCATCAGTGAGGAAGGTAAATCCTACGAGCAGTACTTC. This gives the protein CAISEEGKSYEQYF.

This clonotype was observed a single time. The CDR3 nucleotides read TGTGCCAGCAGTTTATTGACTCCTAGCTCTGGGGCCAACGTCCTGACTTTC. It translates to CASSLLTPSSGANVLTF. J is TRBJ2-6 and V is TRBV28; D uncertain. Trimming removed 1 base from V and 0 bases from J, with 10 bases in between. Germline CDR1 reads MDHEN; CDR2 reads SYDVKM. The CDR3 covers 17 residues.

The chain combines TRBV18 with TRBJ2-7, with D possibly being TRBD1 (5 bases). This CDR3 is built from 14 residues. The V gene lost 2 bases and the J gene lost 3 bases, with 11 bases spanning the gap. Germline V lookup: CDR1 KGHSH, CDR2 LQKENI. As DNA, the CDR3 is TGTGCCAGCTCACCAAACGGGCAGGGCTACGAGCAGTACTTC. Amino acids: CASSPNGQGYEQYF.

The chain recombines TRBV27 with TRBJ2-3; TRBD1 matches 7 bases. Germline V gene data show CDR1 as MNHEY and CDR2 as SMNVEV (reference sequence). The V gene end was trimmed by 6 bases and the J gene end by 1 base; junction bases not matched to a gene: 10. The CDR3 extends over 16 amino acids. The CDR3: CASSIWTGIGTDTQYF. The CDR3 DNA follows: TGTGCCAGCAGCATCTGGACAGGAATAGGCACAGATACGCAGTATTTT.

The table lists this clonotype with a few counts. J is TRBJ2-5 and V is TRBV20-1, with 8 positions matching TRBD2. The last part of the DNA fits TRBJ2-1 better; the J call may be wrong. Per the germline V gene, CDR1 is DFQATT and CDR2 is SNEGSKA (reference sequence). The CDR3 consists of 15 residues. The CDR3 loop reads CSARTRTGGIYEQFF. The CDR3 bases are TGCAGTGCTAGAACCCGGACGGGGGGGATCTATGAGCAGTTCTTC.

The V and J genes are TRBV5-1 and TRBJ1-1, with 8 bases aligning to TRBD1. This CDR3 has 13 amino acids. Losses at the gene ends were 5 bases for V and 8 bases for J; bases not matched to a gene: 8. Germline lookup yields CDR1 SGHRS and CDR2 YFSETQ. The CDR3 is CASRPTGQEEAFF. The CDR3 nucleotides read TGCGCCAGCAGACCCACGGGACAGGAGGAAGCTTTCTTT.

This clonotype occurred a few times. The gene calls are TRBV7-2 and TRBJ2-5; 9 positions match TRBD2. Looked up from germline, CDR1 is SGHTA and CDR2 is FQGNSA. V dropped 1 base and J dropped 1; count of bases not matched to a gene: 10. The CDR3 contains 18 residues. In nucleotides, the CDR3 is TGTGCCAGCAGCTTAGGGGTGCGACTAGCGGCACTCCAAGAGACCCAGTACTTC. As protein: CASSLGVRLAALQETQYF.

This chain joins TRBV28 and TRBJ2-7, with TRBD1 matching over 8 bases. Germline lookup yields CDR1 MDHEN and CDR2 SYDVKM. Trimming removed 7 bases from V and 5 bases from J; junction bases left unmatched: 10. The CDR3 consists of 14 residues. The CDR3 is CASTETGAANEQYF. The CDR3 DNA sequence: TGTGCCAGCACCGAGACAGGGGCGGCAAACGAGCAGTACTTC.